The rows below give T cell receptor beta chains drawn from one sample of a study of cytomegalovirus exposure and HLA in healthy donors. The repertoire was sequenced with immunoSEQ multiplex PCR; TCRdb's copy has only in-frame clones and lacks some. The table lists 83,000 or so clones, 75% to 85% of them singletons, with roughly 14% in the top ten. The sequenced sample consisted of PBMCs. The receptors were gathered from a woman in her forties in good health and CMV-seropositive. CDR3s include the opening cysteine and the closing phenylalanine or tryptophan. The D gene is left open where the match is weak. Only some rows state a clone size, as once, few, many or a class for expanded clones.

clone size	V gene	D gene	J gene	CDR3 protein	CDR3 DNA
NA	TRBV10-3	TRBD2	TRBJ2-1	CAISRGLAGYNEQFF	TGTGCCATCAGCCGCGGACTAGCGGGATACAATGAGCAGTTCTTC
few	TRBV27	NA	TRBJ1-1	CASSFRVNTEAFF	TGTGCCAGCAGTTTTAGAGTGAACACTGAAGCTTTCTTT
NA	TRBV7-7	TRBD1	TRBJ2-5	CASSLGQGRKETQYF	TGTGCTAGCAGCTTAGGACAGGGGAGAAAAGAGACCCAGTACTTC
NA	TRBV25-1	TRBD1	TRBJ2-7	CASSGSGTGGLEQYF	TGTGCCAGCAGTGGATCCGGGACAGGGGGCCTCGAGCAGTACTTC
NA	TRBV4-3	NA	TRBJ1-4	CASSRRREREKLFF	TGCGCCAGCAGCCGCAGGCGGGAGAGGGAAAAACTGTTTTTT
NA	TRBV5-1	NA	TRBJ1-1	CASSLEGGVEDTEAFF	TGCGCCAGCAGCTTGGAAGGGGGGGTCGAGGACACTGAAGCTTTCTTT
NA	TRBV29-1	NA	TRBJ1-6	CSVEMGGPPLHF	TGCAGCGTTGAAATGGGAGGACCACCCCTCCACTTT
NA	TRBV29-1	TRBD1	TRBJ1-2	CSVGEGAKNYGYTF	TGCAGCGTTGGTGAGGGGGCTAAGAACTATGGCTACACCTTC
once	TRBV21-1	NA	TRBJ1-2	CASSSRTGGCGYTF	TGTGCCAGCAGCAGCCGGACAGGGGGCTGTGGCTACACCTTC
once	TRBV5-6	NA	TRBJ1-2	CASSPILPGSYGYTF	TGTGCCAGCAGCCCAATCTTGCCGGGTAGCTATGGCTACACCTTC
NA	TRBV18	NA	TRBJ1-5	CASSQGVGNQPQHF	TGTGCCAGCTCACAGGGGGTAGGCAATCAGCCCCAGCATTTT
once	TRBV19	NA	TRBJ1-3	CATSMSGNTIYF	TGTGCCACCTCTATGTCTGGAAACACCATATATTTT
NA	TRBV6-1	NA	TRBJ1-2	CASSEGTGTSYGYTF	TGTGCCAGCAGTGAAGGTACCGGGACAAGCTATGGCTACACCTTC
NA	TRBV5-1	NA	TRBJ2-1	CASSLADGSYNEQFF	TGCGCCAGCAGCTTAGCGGATGGCTCCTACAATGAGCAGTTCTTC
NA	TRBV5-1	NA	TRBJ2-5	CASSLVSEETQYF	TGCGCCAGCAGCTTGGTGTCGGAAGAGACCCAGTACTTC
once	TRBV7-7	NA	TRBJ1-1	CASSFHVWGQANTEAFF	TGTGCTAGCAGCTTCCATGTGTGGGGGCAGGCGAACACTGAAGCTTTCTTT
NA	TRBV19	NA	TRBJ2-6	CASSIDYRTTGANVLTF	TGTGCCAGTAGTATAGATTATCGAACTACTGGGGCCAACGTCCTGACTTTC
NA	TRBV11-2	TRBD2	TRBJ2-7	CASSHVGGRYTYEQYF	TGTGCCAGCAGCCACGTCGGCGGGAGGTATACCTACGAGCAGTACTTC
NA	TRBV9	NA	TRBJ2-7	CASSVEGYEQYF	TGTGCCAGCAGCGTAGAGGGGTACGAGCAGTACTTC
NA	TRBV28	TRBD2	TRBJ2-7	CASISGTSAHEQYF	TGTGCCAGCATCAGCGGGACTAGCGCCCACGAGCAGTACTTC
NA	TRBV5-1	NA	TRBJ1-1	CASSLSLGPPGTEAFF	TGCGCCAGCAGCTTGAGCCTTGGCCCCCCGGGAACTGAAGCTTTCTTT
NA	TRBV7-8	NA	TRBJ2-1	CASSLALNNEQFF	TGTGCCAGCAGCTTAGCGTTAAACAATGAGCAGTTCTTC
NA	TRBV14	NA	TRBJ2-3	CASSPLRDSTDTQYF	TGTGCCAGCAGCCCCCTTAGGGACTCCACAGATACGCAGTATTTT
NA	TRBV5-1	TRBD1	TRBJ1-2	CASSRTGGTTNYGYTF	TGCGCCAGCAGCAGGACAGGGGGCACGACGAACTATGGCTACACCTTC
NA	TRBV7-3	TRBD2	TRBJ2-3	CASSQLTSSGGGDTQYF	TGTGCCAGCAGCCAGTTAACATCTAGCGGGGGGGGAGATACGCAGTATTTT
once	TRBV28	NA	TRBJ1-4	CASSLKGWGVDEKLFF	TGTGCCAGCAGTTTGAAGGGCTGGGGGGTGGACGAAAAACTGTTTTTT
NA	TRBV18	NA	TRBJ2-7	CASSPVQSYEQYF	TGTGCCAGCTCACCAGTACAGTCCTACGAGCAGTACTTC
once	TRBV4-3	NA	TRBJ2-3	CASSQGGTSTDTQYF	TGCGCCAGCAGCCAAGGCGGGACCAGCACAGATACGCAGTATTTT
few	TRBV6-4	TRBD1	TRBJ2-5	CASSDFGTGRIAETQYF	TGTGCCAGCAGTGACTTCGGGACAGGGAGGATTGCAGAGACCCAGTACTTC
NA	TRBV27	TRBD1	TRBJ2-3	CASSFRDRATDTQYF	TGTGCCAGCAGTTTCCGGGACAGGGCTACAGATACGCAGTATTTT
NA	TRBV4-2	NA	TRBJ2-1	CASSQDRGLASYNEQFF	TGTGCCAGCAGCCAAGATAGAGGGCTAGCGAGCTACAATGAGCAGTTCTTC
NA	TRBV7-9	NA	TRBJ1-2	CASSLVPHFNYGYTF	TGTGCCAGCAGCTTAGTGCCGCACTTTAACTATGGCTACACCTTC
NA	TRBV19	NA	TRBJ2-1	CASTLGPSSYNEQFF	TGTGCCAGTACCCTAGGCCCGAGCTCCTACAATGAGCAGTTCTTC
NA	TRBV2	TRBD2	TRBJ2-5	CASSLRLAGSETQYF	TGTGCCAGCAGTTTACGACTAGCGGGGTCGGAGACCCAGTACTTC
NA	TRBV10-3	NA	TRBJ1-1	CAISSSGRGTEAFF	TGTGCCATCAGTTCCTCGGGGAGGGGCACTGAAGCTTTCTTT
few	TRBV29-1	TRBD2	TRBJ2-3	CSVELGTSGVSTQYF	TGCAGCGTTGAGTTGGGGACTAGCGGGGTGTCGACGCAGTATTTT
once	TRBV30	NA	TRBJ2-7	CAWSSLSYEQYF	TGTGCCTGGAGTTCGCTCTCCTACGAGCAGTACTTC
NA	TRBV6-5	NA	TRBJ2-7	CASRTRDNRYEQYF	TGTGCCAGCAGAACACGGGACAACCGCTACGAGCAGTACTTC
NA	TRBV7-7	NA	TRBJ2-1	CASSLSDLNNEQFF	TGTGCTAGCAGCTTAAGCGACCTCAACAATGAGCAGTTCTTC